Listed below are T cell receptor beta chains from one sample, sequenced in a study of blood T cells in healthy people across ages. TCRdb re-derived calls from the 5' RACE reads in MiXCR, one entry per CDR3 protein. The sample holds 1.5 million or so distinct CDR3 sequences, 35% to 45% seen once. The sample taken for sequencing was blood. The receptor source for this set is a woman aged 18-29 years in good health. Each CDR3 is given with its conserved first and last residue. The order of the fields is D gene, J gene, V gene, clone size, CDR3 DNA, CDR3 protein. The D gene is left open where the match is weak. Size values are once, few and many counts, or a class for expanded clones, and some rows have none.

D: TRBD2
J: TRBJ2-1
V: TRBV15
size: -
DNA: TGTGCCACCAGCAGAGTTGGACTAGAATACAATGAGCAGTTCTTC
CDR3: CATSRVGLEYNEQFF

D: -
J: TRBJ2-7
V: TRBV29-1
size: -
DNA: TGCCGCACTTCCCACCCCGGCAGGGGGGGACCCTACGAGCAGTACTTC
CDR3: CRTSHPGRGGPYEQYF

D: TRBD2
J: TRBJ2-2
V: TRBV4-1
size: -
DNA: TGCGCCAGCAGCCAGAGCGGGGCGGGCACCGGGGAGCTGTTTTTT
CDR3: CASSQSGAGTGELFF

D: -
J: TRBJ2-4
V: TRBV19
size: -
DNA: TGTGCCAGTAGTCCTCCCCCCAGGGTGGCCAGCCTAGCCAAAAACATTCAGTACTTC
CDR3: CASSPPPRVASLAKNIQYF

D: -
J: TRBJ1-3
V: TRBV7-2
size: -
DNA: TGTGCCAGCAGCCTCGTACGACAGGATAGCACCATATATTTT
CDR3: CASSLVRQDSTIYF

D: TRBD1
J: TRBJ2-7
V: TRBV27
size: -
DNA: TGTGCCAGCAGTTTGGTACGGACAGGTTTTTACAATGAGCAGTACTTC
CDR3: CASSLVRTGFYNEQYF

D: -
J: TRBJ2-1
V: TRBV10-3
size: -
DNA: TGTGCCACCACCAGAGGGGGAAACTACAATGAGCAGTTCTTC
CDR3: CATTRGGNYNEQFF

D: -
J: TRBJ1-5
V: TRBV6-6
size: -
DNA: TGTGCCAGCAGTTACGGTCCCCTCGACAGCAATCAGCCCCAGCATTTT
CDR3: CASSYGPLDSNQPQHF

D: TRBD1
J: TRBJ1-1
V: TRBV5-5
size: few
DNA: TGTGCCAGCCGCCCGGACAGGGGCAGTATGAACACTGAAGCTTTCTTT
CDR3: CASRPDRGSMNTEAFF

D: TRBD1
J: TRBJ1-1
V: TRBV5-1
size: few
DNA: TGCGCCAGCAGCTTGGGCGGGGACAGTGAAGCTTTCTTT
CDR3: CASSLGGDSEAFF

D: -
J: TRBJ2-1
V: TRBV20-1
size: -
DNA: TGCAGTGCTGAAGTAGCCGGGATAAACAATGAGCAGTTCTTC
CDR3: CSAEVAGINNEQFF

D: TRBD2
J: TRBJ2-5
V: TRBV12-5
size: few
DNA: TGTGCTAGTGGAGCACTAGCGGGAGAAGAGACCCAGTACTTC
CDR3: CASGALAGEETQYF

D: -
J: TRBJ2-4
V: TRBV20-1
size: -
DNA: TGCAGTACCGTCGAGGGTGCCAAAAACATTCAGTACTTC
CDR3: CSTVEGAKNIQYF

D: -
J: TRBJ1-2
V: TRBV5-1
size: -
DNA: TGCGCCAGCAGCACTGACGGCACCTATGGCTACACCTTC
CDR3: CASSTDGTYGYTF

D: TRBD2
J: TRBJ2-1
V: TRBV20-1
size: few
DNA: TGCAGTGCTACCAGCGGGAGTGGACTCTCCTACAATGAGCAGTTCTTC
CDR3: CSATSGSGLSYNEQFF

D: -
J: TRBJ1-2
V: TRBV2
size: few
DNA: TGTGCCAGCAGTGAATTCGGGGTGAGCTATGGCTACACCTTC
CDR3: CASSEFGVSYGYTF

D: -
J: TRBJ2-7
V: TRBV20-1
size: -
DNA: TGCATGATTTATAGCGAGAACTCCTACAATGAGCAGTACTTC
CDR3: CMIYSENSYNEQYF

D: -
J: TRBJ1-1
V: TRBV10-3
size: few
DNA: TGTGCCACAAGACCCCGGCTGAACACTGAAGCTTTCTTT
CDR3: CATRPRLNTEAFF

D: TRBD2
J: TRBJ2-3
V: TRBV9
size: few
DNA: TGTGCCAGCAGCCCCGACCCCGGGACTAGCGGGACTCGCACGGATACACAGTATTTT
CDR3: CASSPDPGTSGTRTDTQYF

D: -
J: TRBJ1-2
V: TRBV4-1
size: -
DNA: TGCGCCAGCAGCCAAACTCAACAGACGGGAGCAGGCTATGGCTACACCTTC
CDR3: CASSQTQQTGAGYGYTF

D: -
J: TRBJ1-1
V: TRBV6-6
size: few
DNA: TGTGCCAGCGGGGGGAATGAAGCTTTCTTT
CDR3: CASGGNEAFF

D: -
J: TRBJ1-1
V: TRBV30
size: once
DNA: TGTGCCTGGAGGCGCGTTGGGGGGCTCACTGAAGCTTTCTTT
CDR3: CAWRRVGGLTEAFF

D: TRBD2
J: TRBJ2-7
V: TRBV28
size: few
DNA: TGTGCCAGCAGTGCCAGTGTTTGGAGGCGGGGGGATAACGAGCAGTACTTC
CDR3: CASSASVWRRGDNEQYF

D: -
J: TRBJ2-5
V: TRBV10-3
size: few
DNA: TGTGCCATCAGTGAGACCGGGCCCAAATACAGCCGAGCGGAGACCCAGTACTTC
CDR3: CAISETGPKYSRAETQYF

D: -
J: TRBJ2-5
V: TRBV10-2
size: -
DNA: TGCGCCAGCAGTGATGGAGGGCCGCTGTACCAAGAGACCCAGTACTTC
CDR3: CASSDGGPLYQETQYF

D: -
J: TRBJ1-4
V: TRBV2
size: -
DNA: TGTGCCAGCAACTCTATGGCTGGTGCAACTAATGAAAAACTGTTTTTT
CDR3: CASNSMAGATNEKLFF

D: TRBD1
J: TRBJ2-7
V: TRBV18
size: -
DNA: TGTGCCAGCTCCCCCTTCGTCGGACAGGGGGCAAACTACGAGCAGTACTTC
CDR3: CASSPFVGQGANYEQYF

D: -
J: TRBJ1-4
V: TRBV3-1
size: -
DNA: TGTGCCAGCAGCGCGGGATCGACCGGTGAAAAACTGTTTTTT
CDR3: CASSAGSTGEKLFF

D: -
J: TRBJ1-2
V: TRBV30
size: -
DNA: TGTGCCTGGAGTGTGTTAGCTGCGGGAAATGGCTACACCTTC
CDR3: CAWSVLAAGNGYTF

D: -
J: TRBJ2-7
V: TRBV3-1
size: -
DNA: TGTGCCAGCAGCCCCCATCTGGAACTCTCCTACGAGCAGTACTTC
CDR3: CASSPHLELSYEQYF

D: TRBD1
J: TRBJ2-1
V: TRBV20-1
size: -
DNA: TGCAGTGCTTCCGGGACAGGGGCCCCCGGGGGCTACAATGAGCAGTTCTTC
CDR3: CSASGTGAPGGYNEQFF

D: -
J: TRBJ1-2
V: TRBV4-1
size: -
DNA: TGCGCCAGCAGCCCCACAGAATCGCCGGGGTGGAGTACCAGCTACACCTTC
CDR3: CASSPTESPGWSTSYTF

D: TRBD2
J: TRBJ2-7
V: TRBV10-2
size: -
DNA: TGCGCCAGCAGGCCACCGGGACTAGCGACCTACGAGCAGTACTTC
CDR3: CASRPPGLATYEQYF

D: -
J: TRBJ2-4
V: TRBV6-5
size: many
DNA: TGTGCCAGCAGTAACGGTGGGATAGCCAAAAACATTCAGTACTTC
CDR3: CASSNGGIAKNIQYF

D: -
J: TRBJ2-3
V: TRBV3-1
size: -
DNA: TGTGCCAGCAGCCAAGTTCAGTACACAGATACGCAGTATTTT
CDR3: CASSQVQYTDTQYF

D: TRBD1
J: TRBJ1-2
V: TRBV20-1
size: once
DNA: TGCAGTGCTCGAAAAGCCCATTTAACAGGGGGCGATGGCTACACCTTC
CDR3: CSARKAHLTGGDGYTF

D: TRBD2
J: TRBJ2-1
V: TRBV20-1
size: -
DNA: TGCAGTGCCCCCAACCGGGACTATAGGCCCGATGAGCAGTTCTTC
CDR3: CSAPNRDYRPDEQFF

D: -
J: TRBJ2-5
V: TRBV12-3/TRBV12-4
size: -
DNA: TGTGCCAGCAGGAGGGGTCGAACCCAAGAGACCCAGTACTTC
CDR3: CASRRGRTQETQYF

D: -
J: TRBJ2-1
V: TRBV12-3/TRBV12-4
size: -
DNA: TGTGCCAGCAGCCCCTTGGGACTGGTGACCTCCTACGAGCAGTTCTTC
CDR3: CASSPLGLVTSYEQFF

D: -
J: TRBJ1-3
V: TRBV12-3/TRBV12-4
size: -
DNA: TGTGCCAGCAGTTTCGAGGGTATGATTGGAAACACCATATATTTT
CDR3: CASSFEGMIGNTIYF

D: TRBD2
J: TRBJ2-1
V: TRBV20-1
size: -
DNA: TGCAGTGCTAGATCCGCACACGTAGCGGGGCAAGAGACCCAGTTCTTC
CDR3: CSARSAHVAGQETQFF

D: TRBD2
J: TRBJ2-7
V: TRBV5-1
size: -
DNA: TGCGCCAGCAGTCGAACCAAAGTAGCGGGAGGGAGCTCCTACGAGCAGTACTTC
CDR3: CASSRTKVAGGSSYEQYF

D: -
J: TRBJ2-7
V: TRBV4-1
size: -
DNA: TGCGCCAGCAGCCAAGAAGATTTATACGAGCAGTACTTC
CDR3: CASSQEDLYEQYF

D: -
J: TRBJ1-5
V: TRBV12-3/TRBV12-4
size: few
DNA: TGTGCCAGCACCCTGGGCGAGACGGGCAATCAGCCCCAGCATTTT
CDR3: CASTLGETGNQPQHF

D: -
J: TRBJ1-2
V: TRBV10-3
size: -
DNA: TGTGCCATCAGTGAGCGACAGGCTTATGGCTACACCTTC
CDR3: CAISERQAYGYTF

D: -
J: TRBJ2-5
V: TRBV7-9
size: few
DNA: TGTGCCAGCAGCTTAGTGACGGGTCCCCAAGAGACCCAGTACTTC
CDR3: CASSLVTGPQETQYF

D: -
J: TRBJ1-2
V: TRBV29-1
size: -
DNA: TGCAGCGACGGGACGCCGGACTATGGCTACACCTTC
CDR3: CSDGTPDYGYTF

D: TRBD2
J: TRBJ2-7
V: TRBV15
size: -
DNA: TGTGCCACCAGCATGGGACTAGCGGGTCCCTCCTACGAGCAGTACTTC
CDR3: CATSMGLAGPSYEQYF

D: -
J: TRBJ1-1
V: TRBV28
size: -
DNA: TGTGCCAGCAACCCCCCTTGGACGTTACAGGGGAACACTGAAGCTTTCTTT
CDR3: CASNPPWTLQGNTEAFF

D: -
J: TRBJ1-2
V: TRBV7-3
size: few
DNA: TGTGCCAGCAGCCAAGGGAGTAACACCTATGGCTACACCTTC
CDR3: CASSQGSNTYGYTF

D: TRBD2
J: TRBJ2-3
V: TRBV10-3
size: -
DNA: TGTGCCATCGCCCTAGCGGGGGCCGGAGATACGCAGTATTTT
CDR3: CAIALAGAGDTQYF

D: -
J: TRBJ1-1
V: TRBV4-1
size: -
DNA: TGCGCCAGCAGCCATGGTTCGAACACTGAAGCTTTCTTT
CDR3: CASSHGSNTEAFF

D: -
J: TRBJ2-1
V: TRBV21-1
size: -
DNA: TGTGCCAGCAGCATAGGGGGGTTTTCGGGTACTTTCAAAGTCGGTGAGCAGTTCTTC
CDR3: CASSIGGFSGTFKVGEQFF

D: TRBD2
J: TRBJ2-1
V: TRBV30
size: few
DNA: TGTGCCGAAAGTGGGACTAGCGGATTGAACTACAATGAGCAGTTCTTC
CDR3: CAESGTSGLNYNEQFF

D: TRBD1
J: TRBJ2-7
V: TRBV12-3/TRBV12-4
size: -
DNA: TGTGCCAGCAGTTTAGTATTTGGGACAGGGCCCAACGAGCAGTACTTC
CDR3: CASSLVFGTGPNEQYF

D: TRBD1
J: TRBJ1-2
V: TRBV28
size: -
DNA: TGTGCCAGCAGTTCTACCGGGACAGACCGTAACTATGGCTACACCTTC
CDR3: CASSSTGTDRNYGYTF

D: TRBD1
J: TRBJ2-7
V: TRBV29-1
size: -
DNA: TGCAGCGTTGACACGGACAGGGACGAGCAGTACTTC
CDR3: CSVDTDRDEQYF